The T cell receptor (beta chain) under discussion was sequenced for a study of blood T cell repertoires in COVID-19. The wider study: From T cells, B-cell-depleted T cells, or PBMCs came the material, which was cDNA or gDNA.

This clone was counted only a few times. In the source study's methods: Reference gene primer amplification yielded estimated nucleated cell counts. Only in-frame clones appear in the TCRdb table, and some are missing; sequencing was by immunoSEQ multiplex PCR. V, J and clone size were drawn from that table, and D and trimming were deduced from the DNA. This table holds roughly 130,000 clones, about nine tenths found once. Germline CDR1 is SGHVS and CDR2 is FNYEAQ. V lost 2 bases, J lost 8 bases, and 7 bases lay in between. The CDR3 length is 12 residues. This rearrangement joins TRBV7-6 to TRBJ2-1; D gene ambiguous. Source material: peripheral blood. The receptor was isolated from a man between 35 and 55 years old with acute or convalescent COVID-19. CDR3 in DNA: TGTGCCAGCAGCTTACGGAGCCATGAGCAGTTCTTC. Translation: CASSLRSHEQFF. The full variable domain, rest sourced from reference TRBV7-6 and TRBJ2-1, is GAGVSQSPRYKVTKRGQDVALRCDPISGHVSLYWYRQALGQGPEFLTYFNYEAQQDKSGLPNDRFSAERPEGSISTLTIQRTEQRDSAMYRCASSLRSHEQFFGPGTRLTVL.